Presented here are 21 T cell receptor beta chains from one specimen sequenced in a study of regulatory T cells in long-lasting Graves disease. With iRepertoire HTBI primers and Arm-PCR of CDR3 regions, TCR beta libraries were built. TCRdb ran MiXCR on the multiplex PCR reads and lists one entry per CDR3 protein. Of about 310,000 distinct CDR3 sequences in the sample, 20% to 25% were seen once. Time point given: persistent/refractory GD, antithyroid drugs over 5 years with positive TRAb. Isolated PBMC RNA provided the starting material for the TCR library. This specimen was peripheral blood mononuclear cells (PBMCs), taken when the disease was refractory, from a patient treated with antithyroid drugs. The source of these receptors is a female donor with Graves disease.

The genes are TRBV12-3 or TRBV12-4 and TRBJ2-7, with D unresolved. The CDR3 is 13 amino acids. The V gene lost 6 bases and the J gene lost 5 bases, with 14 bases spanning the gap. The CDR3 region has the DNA TGTGCCAGCAGCACTCCCCTGGTGGACGAGCAGTACTTC. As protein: CASSTPLVDEQYF.

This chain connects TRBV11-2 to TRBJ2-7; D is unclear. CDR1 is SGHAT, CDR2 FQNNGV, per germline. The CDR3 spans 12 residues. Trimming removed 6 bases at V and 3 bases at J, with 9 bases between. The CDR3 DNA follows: TGTGCCAGCAGTCAGGTGGACTACGAGCAGTACTTC. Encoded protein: CASSQVDYEQYF.

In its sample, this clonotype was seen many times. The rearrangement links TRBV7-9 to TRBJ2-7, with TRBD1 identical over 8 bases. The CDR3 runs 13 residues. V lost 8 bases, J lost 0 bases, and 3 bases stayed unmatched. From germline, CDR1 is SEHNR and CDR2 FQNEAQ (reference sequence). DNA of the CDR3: TGTGCCAGCCGGGGACAGGTCTCCTACGAGCAGTACTTC. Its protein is CASRGQVSYEQYF. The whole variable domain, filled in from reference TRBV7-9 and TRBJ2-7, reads DTGVSQNPRHKITKRGQNVTFRCDPISEHNRLYWYRQTLGQGPEFLTYFQNEAQLEKSRLLSDRFSAERPKGSFSTLEIQRTEQGDSAMYLCASRGQVSYEQYFGPGTRLTVT.

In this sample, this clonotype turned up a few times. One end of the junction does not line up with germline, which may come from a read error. Here the CDR3 DNA reads TGTGCCAGCAGCCTAGACGCCCAGTTCTCTGGAAACACCATATATTTT. It encodes CASSLDAQFSGNTIYF. V and J are TRBV11-2 and TRBJ1-3; no reliable D call. Looked up from germline, CDR1 is SGHAT and CDR2 is FQNNGV. The CDR3 has 16 residues. Combining the CDR3 with reference TRBV11-2 and TRBJ1-3 gives the whole variable domain EAGVAQSPRYKIIEKRQSVAFWCNPISGHATLYWYQQILGQGPKLLIQFQNNGVVDDSQLPKDRFSAERLKGVDSTLKIQPAKLEDSAVYLCASSLDAQFSGNTIYFGEGSWLTVV.

The CDR3 is CASSSGLAADTQYF. The CDR3 region has the DNA TGTGCCAGCAGTTCTGGACTAGCGGCAGATACGCAGTATTTT. The chain employs TRBV12-3 or TRBV12-4 and TRBJ2-3, with 10 bases fitting TRBD2. The CDR3 length is 14 residues. V shed 4 bases, J shed 4 bases, and the junction held 2 bases outside the gene matches.

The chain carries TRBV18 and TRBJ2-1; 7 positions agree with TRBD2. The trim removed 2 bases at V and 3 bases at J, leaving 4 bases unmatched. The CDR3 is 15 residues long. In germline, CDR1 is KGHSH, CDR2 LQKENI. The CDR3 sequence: CASSPISGDYNEQFF. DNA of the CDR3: TGTGCCAGCTCACCAATCAGCGGGGACTACAATGAGCAGTTCTTC.

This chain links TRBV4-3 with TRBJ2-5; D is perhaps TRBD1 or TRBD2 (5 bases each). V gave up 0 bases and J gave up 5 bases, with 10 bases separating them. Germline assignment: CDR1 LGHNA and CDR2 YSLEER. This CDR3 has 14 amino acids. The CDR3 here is CASSQDEGRETQYF. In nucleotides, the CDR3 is TGCGCCAGCAGCCAAGATGAGGGGCGGGAGACCCAGTACTTC.

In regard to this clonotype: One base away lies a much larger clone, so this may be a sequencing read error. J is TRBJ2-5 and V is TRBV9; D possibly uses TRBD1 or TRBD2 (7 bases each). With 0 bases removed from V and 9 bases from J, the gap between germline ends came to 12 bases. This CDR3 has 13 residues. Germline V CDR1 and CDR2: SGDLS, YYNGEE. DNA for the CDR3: TGTGCCAGCAGCGTAGCAGGGGGGGAGCCCCAGTACTTC. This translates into CASSVAGGEPQYF.

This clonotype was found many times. CDR3 loop: CASRARVADNSPLHF. CDR3 sequence (DNA): TGTGCCAGCAGGGCAAGGGTGGCGGATAATTCACCCCTCCACTTT. The chain links TRBV6-1 to TRBJ1-6; D call uncertain. Germline V gene data show CDR1 as MNHNS and CDR2 as SASEGT. The CDR3 totals 15 residues. V gave up 6 bases and J gave up 5 bases, with 14 bases separating them.

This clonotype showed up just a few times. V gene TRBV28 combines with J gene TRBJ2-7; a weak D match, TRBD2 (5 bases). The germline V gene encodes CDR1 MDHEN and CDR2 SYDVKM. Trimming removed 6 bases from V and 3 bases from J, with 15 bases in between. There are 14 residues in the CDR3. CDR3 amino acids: CASRPPTGLYEQYF. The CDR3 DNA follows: TGTGCCAGCAGGCCTCCCACTGGACTCTACGAGCAGTACTTC.

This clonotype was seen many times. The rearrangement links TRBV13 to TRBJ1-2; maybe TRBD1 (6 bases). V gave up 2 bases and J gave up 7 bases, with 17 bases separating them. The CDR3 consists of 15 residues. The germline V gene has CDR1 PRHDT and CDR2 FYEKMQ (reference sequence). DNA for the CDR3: TGTGCCAGCAGCTTATTAAGTGGGACAAGTGGTGGCTACACCTTC. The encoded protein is CASSLLSGTSGGYTF.

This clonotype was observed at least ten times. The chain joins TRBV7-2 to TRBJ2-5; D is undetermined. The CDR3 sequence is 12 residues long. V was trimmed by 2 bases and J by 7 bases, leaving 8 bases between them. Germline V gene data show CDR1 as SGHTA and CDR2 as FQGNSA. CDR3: CASSLKGRTQYF. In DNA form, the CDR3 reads TGTGCCAGCAGCTTAAAAGGCCGGACCCAGTACTTC.

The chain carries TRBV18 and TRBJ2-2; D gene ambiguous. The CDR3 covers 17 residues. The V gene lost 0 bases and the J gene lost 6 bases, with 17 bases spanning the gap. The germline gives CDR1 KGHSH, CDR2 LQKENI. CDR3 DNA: TGTGCCAGCTCACCACCATTCTATAGTTCGGGCGCCGGGGAGCTGTTTTTT. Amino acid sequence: CASSPPFYSSGAGELFF.

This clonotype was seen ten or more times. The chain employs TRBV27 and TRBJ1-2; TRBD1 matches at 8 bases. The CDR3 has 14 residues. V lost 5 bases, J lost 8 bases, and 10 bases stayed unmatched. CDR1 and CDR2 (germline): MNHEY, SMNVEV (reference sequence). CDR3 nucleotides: TGTGCCAGCAGTCCAGCCGGACAGGGCCGCGGCTACACCTTC. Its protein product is CASSPAGQGRGYTF.

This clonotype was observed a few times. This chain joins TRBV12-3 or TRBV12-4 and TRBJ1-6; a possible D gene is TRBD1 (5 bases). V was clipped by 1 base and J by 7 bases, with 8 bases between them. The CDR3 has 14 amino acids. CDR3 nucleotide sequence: TGTGCCAGCAGTTTAGGGGGCGGAAATTCACCCCTCCACTTT. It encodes CASSLGGGNSPLHF.

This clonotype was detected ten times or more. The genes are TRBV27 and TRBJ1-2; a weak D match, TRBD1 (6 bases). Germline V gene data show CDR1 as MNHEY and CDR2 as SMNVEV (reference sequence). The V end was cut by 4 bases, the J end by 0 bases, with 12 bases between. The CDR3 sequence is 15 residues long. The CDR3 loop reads CASSSRGLANYGYTF. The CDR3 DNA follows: TGTGCCAGCAGTTCCAGGGGTCTAGCTAACTATGGCTACACCTTC.

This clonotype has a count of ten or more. CDR3 sequence reads: CASSQDGSGRAYEQYF. For the CDR3, the DNA is TGTGCCAGCAGCCAAGACGGGAGCGGGAGGGCCTACGAGCAGTACTTC. The genes are TRBV3-1 and TRBJ2-7; 10 bases match TRBD2. The length of the CDR3 is 16 residues. Germline CDR1 reads LGHDT; CDR2 reads YNNKEL (reference sequence). J was trimmed by 2 bases and V by 0 bases; bases with no gene match: 4.

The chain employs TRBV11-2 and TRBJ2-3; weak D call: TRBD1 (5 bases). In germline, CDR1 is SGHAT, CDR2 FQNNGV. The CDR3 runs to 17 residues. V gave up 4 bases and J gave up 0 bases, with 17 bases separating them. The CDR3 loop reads CASSSPDTQASTDTQYF. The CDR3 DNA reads TGTGCCAGCAGCTCCCCGGACACACAGGCTAGCACAGATACGCAGTATTTT.

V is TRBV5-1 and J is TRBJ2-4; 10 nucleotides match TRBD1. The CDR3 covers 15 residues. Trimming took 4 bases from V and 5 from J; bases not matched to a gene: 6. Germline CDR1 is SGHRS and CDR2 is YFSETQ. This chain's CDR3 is CASSTGTGDQNIQYF. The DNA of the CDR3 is TGCGCCAGCAGCACGGGGACAGGGGACCAAAACATTCAGTACTTC.

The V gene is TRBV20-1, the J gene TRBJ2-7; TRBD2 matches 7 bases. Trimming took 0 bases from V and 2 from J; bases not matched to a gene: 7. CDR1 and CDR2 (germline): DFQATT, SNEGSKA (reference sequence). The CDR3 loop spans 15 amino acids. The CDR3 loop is CSARDLAAPPYEQYF. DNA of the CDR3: TGCAGTGCTAGAGATCTAGCGGCCCCTCCCTACGAGCAGTACTTC.

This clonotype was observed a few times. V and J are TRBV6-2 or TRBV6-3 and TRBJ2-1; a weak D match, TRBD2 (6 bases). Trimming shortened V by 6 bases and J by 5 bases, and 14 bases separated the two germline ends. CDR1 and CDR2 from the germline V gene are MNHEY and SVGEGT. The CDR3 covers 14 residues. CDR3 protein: CASRRGGDHNEQFF. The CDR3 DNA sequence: TGTGCCAGCAGGAGAGGAGGGGACCACAATGAGCAGTTCTTC.